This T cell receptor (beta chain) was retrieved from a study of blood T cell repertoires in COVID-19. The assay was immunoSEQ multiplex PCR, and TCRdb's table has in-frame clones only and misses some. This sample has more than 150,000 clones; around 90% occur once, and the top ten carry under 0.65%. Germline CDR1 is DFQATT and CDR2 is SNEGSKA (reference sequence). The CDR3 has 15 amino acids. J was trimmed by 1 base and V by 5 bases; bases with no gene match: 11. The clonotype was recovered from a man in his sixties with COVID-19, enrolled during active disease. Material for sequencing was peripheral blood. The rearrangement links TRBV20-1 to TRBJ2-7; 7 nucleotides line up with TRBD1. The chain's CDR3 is CSACDRDSFSYEQYF. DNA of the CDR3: TGCAGTGCTTGTGACCGGGACAGCTTTTCCTACGAGCAGTACTTC.